This TCR beta chain was sequenced for a study of T-cell memory formation after mild COVID-19. In the study overall: TCR clusters were mostly confined to one donor each. Study-level results: The main location of contracting CD4+ clones was CM and EM, and that of contracting CD8+ clones was EMRA. Contracting clones from day 15 to 85 showed balanced CD4/CD8; later expanders favored CD4+. Pre-infection memory already had some responding clones, implying cross-reactive memory joined.

Only a few counts were recorded for this clonotype. Antigen: not known. V gave up 2 bases and J gave up 9 bases, with 14 bases separating them. The CDR3 runs 15 residues. Per germline, CDR1 MNHNS and CDR2 SASEGT. Each CDR3 protein gets one entry after TCRdb re-called the 5' RACE reads with MiXCR. The table lists under 300,000 distinct CDR3 sequences, 7.5% to 9.5% of them singletons. This receptor was identified in a man aged 18 to 29 who had mild COVID-19 (a few samples of this study predate the infection). Cell type and time point are not known. Source material: PBMCs or a T cell subset sorted from them (not recorded which). The chain carries TRBV6-1 and TRBJ1-6; possibly TRBD1 for D (6 bases). CDR3 in DNA: TGTGCCAGCAGTGAAACAAACAGGGAGTTTTCACCCCTCCACTTT. Translating it yields CASSETNREFSPLHF.